The 14 T cell receptor beta chains below come from one sample, sequenced in a study of long-term antiretroviral therapy in people with HIV. Survey level was the resolution at which the v3.0 immunoSEQ assay ran. Profiled with immunoSEQ multiplex PCR; TCRdb holds only in-frame clones, not every one. Altogether some 43,000 clones are present, approximately 86% being singletons, with the ten largest covering roughly 5%. Material: unsorted PBMCs, obtained 0.1 years before starting antiretroviral therapy. The receptors derive from a woman aged 45-60 years with HIV.

The gene calls are TRBV19 and TRBJ2-2, with a possible D match to TRBD1 (5 bases). The CDR3 is 15 amino acids. Trimming pared 3 bases from V and 4 bases from J, leaving 12 bases between. Germline assignment: CDR1 LNHDA and CDR2 SQIVND (reference sequence). The CDR3 DNA sequence: TGTGCCAGTAGTATGAAGGGGCAGAGCACCGGGGAGCTGTTTTTT. This sequence encodes CASSMKGQSTGELFF.

This clone has just one count. The chain has TRBV6-1 and TRBJ1-5; D possibly corresponds to TRBD1 (5 bases). Deletions cut 0 bases from V and 6 bases from J, with 9 bases between. This CDR3 is built from 14 residues. CDR1 is MNHNS, CDR2 SASEGT, per germline. CDR3 nucleotides: TGTGCCAGCAGTGAAGCATCCAGGGTTCAGCCCCAGCATTTT. Encoded protein: CASSEASRVQPQHF.

The chain carries TRBV6-5 and TRBJ1-6, with 7 positions matching TRBD1. CDR1 is MNHEY and CDR2 is SVGAGI in the germline V gene. This CDR3 has 14 amino acids. Unmatched junction bases numbered 9, after V lost 7 bases and J lost 9 bases. CDR3: CASTGQAGGSPLHF. The CDR3 DNA reads as TGTGCCAGCACAGGACAGGCGGGCGGTTCACCCCTCCACTTT.

This clone occurred a few times. This rearrangement joins TRBV5-1 to TRBJ1-4; the D gene is possibly TRBD1 (6 bases). This CDR3 comprises 14 residues. Germline CDR1 and CDR2: SGHRS and YFSETQ. Between the trimmed V and J ends, which lost 5 bases and 0 bases, there was a span of 8 bases. CDR3 in amino acids: CASRDRPTNEKLFF. CDR3 nucleotide sequence: TGCGCCAGCAGGGACAGACCAACTAATGAAAAACTGTTTTTT.

The DNA for the CDR3 is TGTGCCAGCAGCCCCCTACAGGGGGCACGAGAGACCCAGTACTTC. Its protein product is CASSPLQGARETQYF. The gene calls are TRBV7-2 and TRBJ2-5, with TRBD1 matching 9 bases. CDR1 is SGHTA, CDR2 FQGNSA, per germline. V was clipped by 5 bases and J by 4 bases; unmatched bases: 8. The CDR3 is 15 amino acids. Combining the CDR3 with reference TRBV7-2 and TRBJ2-5 gives the whole variable domain GAGVSQSPSNKVTEKGKDVELRCDPISGHTALYWYRQSLGQGLEFLIYFQGNSAPDKSGLPSDRFSAERTGGSVSTLTIQRTQQEDSAVYLCASSPLQGARETQYFGPGTRLLVL.

This clone was counted once. The chain carries TRBV7-3 and TRBJ1-1, with D unresolved. The CDR3 contains 13 residues. Looked up from germline, CDR1 is SGHTA and CDR2 is FQGTGA. Trimming removed 1 base at V and 11 bases at J, with 14 bases between. This chain's CDR3 is CASSLKPGITAFF. The CDR3, as DNA: TGTGCCAGCAGCTTAAAACCCGGGATAACGGCTTTCTTT.

In its sample, this clone was seen once. The chain carries TRBV7-9 and TRBJ1-1; weak D call: TRBD1 (6 bases). Germline-derived CDR1 and CDR2 are SEHNR and FQNEAQ (reference sequence). Trimming removed 6 bases at V and 6 bases at J, with 17 bases between. This CDR3 has 14 residues. CDR3 DNA sequence: TGTGCCAGCAGTTCAACCACAGGGTTTGCTGAAGCTTTCTTT. Its protein product is CASSSTTGFAEAFF. Full variable domain (outside the CDR3, taken from reference TRBV7-9 and TRBJ1-1): DTGVSQNPRHKITKRGQNVTFRCDPISEHNRLYWYRQTLGQGPEFLTYFQNEAQLEKSRLLSDRFSAERPKGSFSTLEIQRTEQGDSAMYLCASSSTTGFAEAFFGQGTRLTVV.

This clone was detected a few times. The rearrangement uses TRBV4-1 and TRBJ1-4; D gene ambiguous. Germline V CDR1 and CDR2: MGHRA, YSYEKL. The CDR3 is 14 residues long. V dropped 3 bases and J dropped 4 bases, with 9 bases sitting between them. The CDR3 protein is CASSQGKLNEKLFF. In DNA form, the CDR3 reads TGCGCCAGCAGCCAGGGGAAGCTTAATGAAAAACTGTTTTTT.

The chain has TRBV7-2 and TRBJ1-5, with 7 bases matching TRBD1. Trimming at V came to 2 bases and at J to 7 bases, leaving 8 bases not matched to a gene. The CDR3 is 15 residues long. In germline, CDR1 is SGHTA, CDR2 FQGNSA. CDR3 residues: CASSLTTGPQQPQHF. The CDR3 bases are TGTGCCAGCAGCTTAACGACAGGGCCCCAACAGCCCCAGCATTTT.

The chain carries TRBV6-6 and TRBJ2-7; 11 bases fit TRBD2. CDR1 and CDR2 from the germline V gene are MNHNY and SVGAGI (reference sequence). With V trimmed by 0 bases and J by 3 bases, 4 bases remained unmatched. The CDR3 has 16 amino acids. The CDR3 loop reads CASSYSGTSGYYEQYF. The CDR3 DNA sequence: TGTGCCAGCAGTTACTCGGGGACTAGCGGCTACTACGAGCAGTACTTC.

The chain employs TRBV27 and TRBJ1-6; D unresolved. The CDR3 consists of 13 residues. V was shortened by 6 bases and J by 7 bases, with 10 bases between the two germline ends. The germline V gene encodes CDR1 MNHEY and CDR2 SMNVEV (reference sequence). The CDR3 is CASSLGWNSPLHF. The CDR3 DNA is TGTGCCAGCAGCCTGGGGTGGAATTCACCCCTCCACTTT.

The chain links TRBV11-2 to TRBJ2-7, with D perhaps matching TRBD2 (5 bases). Germline V gene data show CDR1 as SGHAT and CDR2 as FQNNGV. The CDR3 loop spans 12 amino acids. The germline V and J ends were trimmed by 5 bases and 5 bases, with 10 bases remaining between them. The CDR3 nucleotides read TGTGCCAGCAGCCCTCTCGGGAACGAGCAGTACTTC. Protein sequence: CASSPLGNEQYF.

This clone was counted between two and nine times. At one end, the junction sequence differs from germline, possibly due to a read error. This chain joins TRBV18 and TRBJ1-2, with D unresolved. The CDR3 has 11 amino acids. Germline CDR1 KGHSH, CDR2 LQKENI. The CDR3 DNA reads TGTGCCAGCTCACCGGGAAGCCCTGGATCCTTC. It is translated as CASSPGSPGSF.

V usage is TRBV6-5 and J usage is TRBJ1-2; perhaps TRBD1 as D (6 bases). Trimming removed 0 bases from V and 5 bases from J, with 13 bases in between. Per germline, CDR1 MNHEY and CDR2 SVGAGI. The CDR3 has 15 amino acids. CDR3 sequence (DNA): TGTGCCAGCAGTTACTCGCGGGGCAGGGGTTATGGCTACACCTTC. The encoded protein is CASSYSRGRGYGYTF.